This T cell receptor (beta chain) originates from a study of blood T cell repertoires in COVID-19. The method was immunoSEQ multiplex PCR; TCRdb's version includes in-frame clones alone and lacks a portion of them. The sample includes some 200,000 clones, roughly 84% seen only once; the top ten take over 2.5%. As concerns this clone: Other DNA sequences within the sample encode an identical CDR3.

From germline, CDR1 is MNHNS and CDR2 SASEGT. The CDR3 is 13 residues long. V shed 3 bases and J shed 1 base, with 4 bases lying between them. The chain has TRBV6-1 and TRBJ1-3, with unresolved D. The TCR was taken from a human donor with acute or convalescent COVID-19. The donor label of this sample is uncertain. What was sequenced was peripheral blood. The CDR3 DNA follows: TGTGCCAGCAGTGAGAGGTCTGGAAACACCATATATTTT. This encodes CASSERSGNTIYF.